This TCR beta chain is drawn from a study of Ad26.COV2.S vaccination and SARS-CoV-2 variants. The study, taken as a whole, reports: Vaccinees reportedly had broad spike-specific CD8+ and CD4+ T cell responses.

Note on this clone: Its specificity is unknown.

This table comes from immunoSEQ multiplex PCR, and its TCRdb copy is limited to in-frame clones, with some not included. The sample lists about 420,000 clones; roughly 88% were seen once. Trimming removed 4 bases from V and 8 bases from J, with 15 bases in between. Germline V gene sequence: CDR1 SGDLS, CDR2 YYNGEE. CDR3 length: 13 amino acids. Treatment in this sample: about 20 received Ad26.COV2.S at low or high dose, single or two shots; 5 received placebo; per-sample allocation not given. At day 63 after the first vaccine or placebo injection, samples were drawn. An Ad26 vector was used to express Wuhan-strain SARS-CoV-2 spike as the vaccine.

This rearrangement joins TRBV9 to TRBJ1-1; possibly TRBD1 for D (6 bases). This specimen consisted of peripheral blood, obtained in a trial of Ad26.COV2.S vaccine versus placebo. The receptor's source is a person aged 18-65 years who received the Ad26.COV2.S COVID-19 vaccine or a placebo. The CDR3 sequence is CASSRTGGQEAFF. CDR3 DNA: TGTGCCAGCAGCCGGACGGGGGGGCAGGAAGCTTTCTTT.